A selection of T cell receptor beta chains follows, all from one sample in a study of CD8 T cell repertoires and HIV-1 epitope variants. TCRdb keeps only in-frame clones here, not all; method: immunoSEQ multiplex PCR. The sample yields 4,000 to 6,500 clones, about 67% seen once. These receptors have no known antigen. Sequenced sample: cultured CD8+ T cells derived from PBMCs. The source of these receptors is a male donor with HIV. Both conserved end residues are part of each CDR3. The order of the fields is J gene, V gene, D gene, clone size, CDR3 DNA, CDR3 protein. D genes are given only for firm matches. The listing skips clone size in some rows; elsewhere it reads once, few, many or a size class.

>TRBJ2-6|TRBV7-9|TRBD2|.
TGTGCCAGCAGCCCGACCCGGCTAGCGGGAGGGGCTGGGGCCAACGTCCTGACTTTC
CASSPTRLAGGAGANVLTF
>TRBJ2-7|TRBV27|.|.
TGTGCCAGCAGTTATAGCTACTCCTACGAGCAGTACTTC
CASSYSYSYEQYF
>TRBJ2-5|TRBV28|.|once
TGTGCCAGCAGCCCCTTGGGGCAGGGAAAAGAGACCCAGTACTTC
CASSPLGQGKETQYF
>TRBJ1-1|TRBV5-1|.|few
TGCGCCAGCAGCGGGGGGGCCGCTGAAGCTTTCTTT
CASSGGAAEAFF
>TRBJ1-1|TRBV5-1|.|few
TGCGCCAGCAGCTTGGAGTCCTGGACGAACACTGAAGCTTTCTTT
CASSLESWTNTEAFF
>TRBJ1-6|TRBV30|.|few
TGTGCCTGGAGTGTCCTGGCGGGAAATTCACCCCTCCACTTT
CAWSVLAGNSPLHF
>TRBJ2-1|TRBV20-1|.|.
TGCAGTGCTACCAGGGTCGGGGAGCAGTTCTTC
CSATRVGEQFF
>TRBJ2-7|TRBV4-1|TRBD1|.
TGCGCCAGCAGCGAACGGACAGGGCTCGAGCAGTACTTC
CASSERTGLEQYF
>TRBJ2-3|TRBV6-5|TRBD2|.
TGTGCCAGCAAACGGGGGGGCTCGGGTACAGATACGCAGTATTTT
CASKRGGSGTDTQYF
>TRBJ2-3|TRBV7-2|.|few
TGTGCCAGCAGCTTAGACGGGGCCCAGACGCAGTATTTT
CASSLDGAQTQYF
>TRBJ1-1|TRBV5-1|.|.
TGCGCCAGCAGTTTTGGGCCCACCGGAGGCACTGAAGCTTTCTTT
CASSFGPTGGTEAFF
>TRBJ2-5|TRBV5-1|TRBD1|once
TGCGCCAGCAGCTTGGTCGTGGGGGCAGGGGGCATGGAGACCCAGTACTTC
CASSLVVGAGGMETQYF
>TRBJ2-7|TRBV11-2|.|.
TGTGCCAGCAGCCCCGCACAGGGATACGAGCAGTACTTC
CASSPAQGYEQYF
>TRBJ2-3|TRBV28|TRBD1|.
TGTGCCAGCAGTTTATGGGTGGCGAGGGGGCCCTCCCCCGATACGCAGTATTTT
CASSLWVARGPSPDTQYF
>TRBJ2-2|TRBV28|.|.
TGTGCCAGCAGTCCCTACACCGGGGAGCTGTTTTTT
CASSPYTGELFF
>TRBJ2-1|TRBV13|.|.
TGTGCCAGCAGCCCCAGGAGGTACAATGAGCAGTTCTTC
CASSPRRYNEQFF
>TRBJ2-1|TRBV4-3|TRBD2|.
TGCGCCAGCAGCCCGGGGGCTAGCGGGGGGAGTGAGCAGTTCTTC
CASSPGASGGSEQFF
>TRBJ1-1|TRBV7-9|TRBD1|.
TGTGCCAGCAGCCCTCGGACAGGACTCAACACTGAAGCTTTCTTT
CASSPRTGLNTEAFF